Here is one T cell receptor (beta chain) with its context. Its antigen is still unknown. The CDR3 spans 20 residues. V lost 0 bases, J lost 0 bases, and 10 bases stayed unmatched. Germline CDR1 is LGHNA and CDR2 is YSLEER. This sample is drawn from a study of cytomegalovirus exposure and HLA in healthy donors. PCR primers comprised 60 Vbeta and 13 Jbeta primers. TCRdb's copy holds only in-frame clones and misses some; the assay was immunoSEQ multiplex PCR. The sample carries approximately 140,000 clones, under 80% recorded once. Overall study results and limits: In vitro, a few CMV-associated chains proved specific for CMV antigens.

This receptor was identified in a woman aged 45 to 65 in good health and CMV-seropositive. The source material was PBMCs. The V and J genes are TRBV4-3 and TRBJ2-5; 13 bases agree with TRBD2. In DNA form, the CDR3 reads TGCGCCAGCAGCCAAGAATGGGGACTAGCGGGGTTCGAGTACCAAGAGACCCAGTACTTC. Encoded protein: CASSQEWGLAGFEYQETQYF.